The 18 T cell receptor beta chains reported below all come from one sample, sequenced in a study of T cells after yellow fever vaccination. TCRdb reprocessed the 5' RACE reads via MiXCR and lists one record per CDR3 protein. This table has under 200,000 distinct CDR3 sequences, approximately 6.7% appearing once. The input for sequencing was CD4+ T cells sorted from PBMCs, taken more than 4 days after the first yellow fever vaccination. The origin of the receptors is a man aged 18 to 29 who received the YFV17D yellow fever vaccine.

V and J are TRBV19 and TRBJ1-6; D ambiguous. The CDR3 covers 12 residues. V lost 7 bases to trimming and J lost 9 bases, with 10 bases between them. Looked up from germline, CDR1 is LNHDA and CDR2 is SQIVND (reference sequence). The CDR3 protein is CASNVDTSPLHF. The CDR3 region has the DNA TGTGCCAGTAACGTTGATACTTCACCCCTCCACTTT.

This clonotype has ten or more counts. J is TRBJ1-4 and V is TRBV18; perhaps TRBD1 as D (5 bases). The CDR3 is 14 amino acids. CDR1 and CDR2 (germline): KGHSH, LQKENI. The germline V and J ends were trimmed by 2 bases and 1 base, with 5 bases remaining between them. The CDR3 spells CASSPGGTNEKLFF. The CDR3 bases are TGTGCCAGCTCACCAGGGGGAACTAATGAAAAACTGTTTTTT.

The chain links TRBV5-1 to TRBJ2-2; D possibly corresponds to TRBD1 (6 bases). The CDR3 covers 13 residues. Trimming shortened V by 8 bases and J by 5 bases, and 13 bases separated the two germline ends. CDR1 is SGHRS and CDR2 is YFSETQ in the germline V gene. The DNA for the CDR3 is TGCGCCAGTTACAGGGAAGGGACCGGGGAGCTGTTTTTT. It is translated as CASYREGTGELFF.

This clonotype showed up just once. This could be a read error, since a much larger clone is one nucleotide away. The rearrangement links TRBV6-6 to TRBJ2-7; D not resolved. CDR1 is MNHNY and CDR2 is SVGAGI in the germline V gene (reference sequence). V was trimmed by 0 bases and J by 4 bases, leaving 7 bases between them. The CDR3 has 13 residues. CDR3 region: CASSYSDKYEQYF. The CDR3 DNA reads as TGTGCCAGCAGTTACTCCGACAAGTACGAGCAGTACTTC.

This clonotype was observed at least ten times. The chain uses TRBV20-1 and TRBJ1-2; 10 bases are shared with TRBD1. This CDR3 has 13 amino acids. The germline CDR1 and CDR2 sequences are DFQATT and SNEGSKA (reference sequence). J gave up 5 bases and V 6 bases, and 6 bases lay outside the gene matches. CDR3 sequence reads: CSAGGQGGYGYTF. DNA for the CDR3: TGCAGTGCGGGAGGACAGGGGGGGTATGGCTACACCTTC.

This clonotype was found many times. The V and J genes are TRBV28 and TRBJ2-7; D is ambiguous. The V and J ends lost 2 bases and 8 bases respectively, with 10 bases between them. The CDR3 runs 12 residues. CDR1 and CDR2 from the germline V gene are MDHEN and SYDVKM. For the CDR3, the DNA is TGTGCCAGCAGTTTACCGGGTTTGAAGCAGTACGTC. It yields the protein CASSLPGLKQYV.

This sequence joins TRBV6-5 and TRBJ1-2, with TRBD1 matching over 10 bases. Germline lookup yields CDR1 MNHEY and CDR2 SVGAGI. This CDR3 is built from 15 residues. J gave up 2 bases and V 1 base, and 1 base lay outside the gene matches. This CDR3 reads CASSYWDRGNYGYTF. DNA of the CDR3: TGTGCCAGCAGTTACTGGGACAGGGGCAACTATGGCTACACCTTC.

This chain joins TRBV6-6 and TRBJ1-5, with D unclear. Germline CDR1 and CDR2: MNHNY and SVGAGI (reference sequence). The length of the CDR3 is 13 residues. The germline V and J ends were trimmed by 6 bases and 3 bases, with 9 bases remaining between them. CDR3 protein: CASSRQHNQPQHF. The CDR3 DNA is TGTGCCAGCAGCCGTCAACACAATCAGCCCCAGCATTTT.

The V and J genes are TRBV7-9 and TRBJ1-2; TRBD1 agrees at 7 bases. Germline CDR1 reads SEHNR; CDR2 reads FQNEAQ (reference sequence). The CDR3 contains 12 residues. With V trimmed by 4 bases and J by 6 bases, 2 bases remained unmatched. CDR3 nucleotides: TGTGCCAGCAGCTGGGGACAGAATGGCTACACCTTC. Its translation: CASSWGQNGYTF.

This clonotype was seen a few times. The gene calls are TRBV6-1 and TRBJ1-6; D might be TRBD1 (5 bases). The CDR3 consists of 17 residues. Trimming cost V 6 bases and J 6 bases, with 21 bases left between them. Germline CDR1 and CDR2: MNHNS and SASEGT. CDR3: CASRQTGGTWRNSPLHF. CDR3 in DNA: TGTGCCAGCAGACAAACGGGGGGGACCTGGCGTAATTCACCCCTCCACTTT.

This clonotype has ten or more counts. This rearrangement joins TRBV5-1 to TRBJ2-7; D remains ambiguous. From germline, CDR1 is SGHRS and CDR2 YFSETQ. The CDR3 is 14 residues long. Trimming left V 4 bases short and J 6 bases short, with 17 bases between. The CDR3 region has the DNA TGCGCCAGCAGCCTAGGGCAGTTACAAGGCGAGCAGTACTTC. It specifies CASSLGQLQGEQYF.

This clonotype came up many times. This chain joins TRBV7-2 and TRBJ2-2, with D possibly being TRBD1 (6 bases). Trimming shortened V by 6 bases and J by 4 bases, and 9 bases separated the two germline ends. The CDR3 totals 13 residues. The germline gives CDR1 SGHTA, CDR2 FQGNSA. Here the CDR3 reads CASRAGVTGELFF. CDR3 DNA: TGTGCCAGCAGGGCAGGGGTCACCGGGGAGCTGTTTTTT.

This clonotype appeared many times. J is TRBJ2-4 and V is TRBV7-8; TRBD2 might be the D (8 bases). Between the trimmed V and J ends, which lost 5 bases and 2 bases, there was a span of 31 bases. Germline V CDR1 and CDR2: SGHVS, FQNEAQ. The CDR3 extends over 21 amino acids. CDR3 in DNA: TGTGCCAGCAGCCTCAGGGGGTTTTCCGGGACTAGAAGGGACTCCAAAAACATTCAGTACTTC. Its protein is CASSLRGFSGTRRDSKNIQYF.

This clonotype has a handful of counts. The V gene is TRBV6-2 or TRBV6-3, the J gene TRBJ2-6; maybe TRBD2 (5 bases). This CDR3 spans 14 amino acids. Germline V lookup: CDR1 MNHEY, CDR2 SVGEGT. V was shortened by 6 bases and J by 6 bases, with 12 bases between the two germline ends. The CDR3 DNA is TGTGCCAGCAGGGTGCCCGGGGAGGCCAACGTCCTGACTTTC. Protein: CASRVPGEANVLTF.

In this sample, this clonotype turned up many times. This rearrangement joins TRBV10-2 to TRBJ2-3, with TRBD1 matching over 7 bases. The CDR3 runs to 14 residues. Germline V lookup: CDR1 WSHSY, CDR2 SAAADI. Trimming cost V 4 bases and J 3 bases; bases outside gene matches: 4. The CDR3, as DNA: TGCGCCAGCAGTGGACAGGGAATAACAGATACGCAGTATTTT. This codes for CASSGQGITDTQYF.

This clonotype occurred many times. CDR3 nucleotide sequence: TGTGCCAGCTCACCCCAGTCGAACACTGAAGCTTTCTTT. The encoded protein is CASSPQSNTEAFF. The J gene is TRBJ1-1, the V gene TRBV18; D gene ambiguous. Germline V CDR1 and CDR2: KGHSH, LQKENI. The CDR3 sequence is 13 residues long. Between the trimmed V and J ends, which lost 3 bases and 1 base, there was a span of 6 bases.

This clonotype was counted ten times or more. The rearrangement uses TRBV6-6 and TRBJ2-7; D may be TRBD1 or TRBD2 (6 bases each). From germline, CDR1 is MNHNY and CDR2 SVGAGI (reference sequence). The CDR3 loop spans 13 amino acids. V lost 6 bases and J 3 bases, leaving 12 bases between the germline ends. The CDR3 is CASRPEGGYEQYF. CDR3 in DNA: TGTGCCAGCAGGCCCGAGGGGGGCTACGAGCAGTACTTC.

This clonotype has ten or more counts. The chain is built from TRBV12-3 or TRBV12-4 and TRBJ2-1; D gene unclear. The V gene lost 4 bases and the J gene lost 3 bases, with 7 bases spanning the gap. CDR3 length equals 13 residues. The CDR3 DNA is TGTGCCAGCAGTTCTAACGTCTACAATGAGCAGTTCTTC. Translated, it gives CASSSNVYNEQFF.